This T cell receptor beta chain stems from a study of beta chain features in type 1 diabetes. Germline V gives CDR1 LNHDA, CDR2 SQIVND (reference sequence). This CDR3 spans 15 amino acids. Unmatched junction bases numbered 8, after V lost 6 bases and J lost 10 bases. This clone appeared a few times. A sort by CD45RO/CCR7/CD25/CD127/CD95/CD27 yielded CD4+ naive, central memory, regulatory and stem cell-like memory cells. cDNA synthesis used the whole RNA isolate, giving expressed TCRB sequences. The data were produced by immunoSEQ multiplex PCR, yet TCRdb's version contains in-frame clones alone and is incomplete. Of about 250,000 clones listed, less than 15% were seen once; the top ten hold more than 0.025%.

Source material: naive CD4+ T cells from blood. This sequence joins TRBV19 and TRBJ2-1; 14 bases match TRBD2. This receptor was taken from a woman in her thirties or forties in good health. The chain's CDR3 is CASSNLGTSGREQFF. The DNA of the CDR3 is TGTGCCAGTAGCAACCTGGGGACTAGCGGGAGAGAGCAGTTCTTC.